This section outlines one T cell receptor beta chain sequence together with its context. The CDR3 covers 15 residues. CDR1 is SGHRS and CDR2 is YFSETQ in the germline V gene. Trimming left V 6 bases short and J 4 bases short, with 17 bases between. This sample was taken from a study of T cell repertoires in MIS-A myocarditis. Data came from immunoSEQ multiplex PCR; TCRdb stores just in-frame clones and leaves some out. The table has roughly 14,000 clones, around 70% seen once. This TCR was sampled from a man aged 18-30 years with fulminant myocarditis from multisystem inflammatory syndrome in adults (MIS-A) after COVID-19. The sequenced material came from left ventricle heart tissue obtained at autopsy. The chain links TRBV5-1 to TRBJ2-1, with D perhaps matching TRBD2 (5 bases). CDR3 bases: TGCGCCAGCACGCCGCGGCGGGTGGGTTACAATGAGCAGTTCTTC. Protein: CASTPRRVGYNEQFF.